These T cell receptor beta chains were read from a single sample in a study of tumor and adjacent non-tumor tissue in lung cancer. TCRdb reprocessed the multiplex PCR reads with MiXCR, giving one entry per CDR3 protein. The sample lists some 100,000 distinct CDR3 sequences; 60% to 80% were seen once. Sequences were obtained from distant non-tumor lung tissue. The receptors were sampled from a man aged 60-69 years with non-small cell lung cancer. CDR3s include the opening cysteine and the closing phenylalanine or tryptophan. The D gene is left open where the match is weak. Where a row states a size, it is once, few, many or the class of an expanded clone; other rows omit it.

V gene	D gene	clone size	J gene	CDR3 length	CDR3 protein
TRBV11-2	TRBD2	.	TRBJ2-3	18	CASSLDRIAGVGTDTQYF
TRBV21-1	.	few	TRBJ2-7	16	CASSKEPLGAPYEQYF
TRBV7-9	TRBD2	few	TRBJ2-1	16	CASSLEGLAGLNEQFF
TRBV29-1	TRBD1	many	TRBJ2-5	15	CSVSLNRGVQETQYF
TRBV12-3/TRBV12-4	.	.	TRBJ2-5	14	CASSTLDSMETQYF
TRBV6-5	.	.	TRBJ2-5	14	CASSYSQAQETQYF
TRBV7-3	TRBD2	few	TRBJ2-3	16	CASSLGTSEATDTQYF
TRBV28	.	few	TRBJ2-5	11	CASSTEETQYF
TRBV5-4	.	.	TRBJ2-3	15	CASSFPWTRVDTQYF
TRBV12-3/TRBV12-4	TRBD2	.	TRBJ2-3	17	CARSSGRPHFGIDTQYF
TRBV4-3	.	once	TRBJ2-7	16	CAGSQDWGMEAYEQYF
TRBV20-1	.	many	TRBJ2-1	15	CSASEFGLSANEQFF
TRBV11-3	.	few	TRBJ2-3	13	CASSPLKGDTQYF
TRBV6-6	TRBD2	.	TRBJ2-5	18	CASSYRYQLAGPQETQYF
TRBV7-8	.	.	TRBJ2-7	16	CVGSLALGLTAYEQYF
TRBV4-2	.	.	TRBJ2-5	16	CASSQDRQVSGETQYF
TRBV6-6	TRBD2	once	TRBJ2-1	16	CASRGTSRSSYNDQFF
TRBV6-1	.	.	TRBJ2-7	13	CASSWDRTYEHYF
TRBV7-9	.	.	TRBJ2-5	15	CASSLIDRSGETQYF
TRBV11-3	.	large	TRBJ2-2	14	CASSPEELTGELFF
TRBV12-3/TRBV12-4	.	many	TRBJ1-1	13	CASSFGQNTEAFF
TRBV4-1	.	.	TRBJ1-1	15	CASSPRAFANTEAFF
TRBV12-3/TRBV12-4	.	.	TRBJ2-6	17	CASSHTGTRVGANVLTF
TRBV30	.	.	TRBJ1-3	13	CAWSGLGGNTIYF
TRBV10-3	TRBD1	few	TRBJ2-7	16	CAISDTTGAPAYEQYF
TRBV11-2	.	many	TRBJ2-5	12	CASSPRSETQYF
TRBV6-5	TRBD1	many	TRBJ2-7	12	CASSSDRGEQYF
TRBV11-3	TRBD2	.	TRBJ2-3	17	CASSLRGGRAVEDTQHF
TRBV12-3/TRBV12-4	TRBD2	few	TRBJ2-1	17	CAGSDEGTSGKYNEQFF
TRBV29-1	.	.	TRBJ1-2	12	CSVRSGSNGYTF
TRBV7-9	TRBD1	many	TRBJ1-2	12	CASSPTGNGYTF
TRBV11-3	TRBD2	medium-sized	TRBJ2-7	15	CASSPGGDPYDEQYF
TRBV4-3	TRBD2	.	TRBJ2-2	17	CARSQEGTSAATGELFF
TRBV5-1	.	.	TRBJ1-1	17	CASSLTGCVLGNTEAFF
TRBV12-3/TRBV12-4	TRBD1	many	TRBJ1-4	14	CASSSVRGREKLFF
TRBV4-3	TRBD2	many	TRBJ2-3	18	CASSQAGDSGRGTDTQYF
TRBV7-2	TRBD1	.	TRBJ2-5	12	CASSLGRDSRYF
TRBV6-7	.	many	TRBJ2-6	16	CASNSTPRSGANVLTF
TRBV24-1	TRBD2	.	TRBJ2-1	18	CATSDHGRSGISYSEQFF
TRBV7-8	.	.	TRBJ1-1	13	CARSLVGLAEAIF
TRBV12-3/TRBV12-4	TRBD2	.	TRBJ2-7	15	CASRPSGSQSYERYF
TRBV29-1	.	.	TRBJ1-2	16	CGVEGSGRISEYGYTF
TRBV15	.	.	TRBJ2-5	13	CATTTQRQETQYF
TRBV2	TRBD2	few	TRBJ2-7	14	CASSEYGRAYEQYF
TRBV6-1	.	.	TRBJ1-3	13	CASSEDQGNTIYF
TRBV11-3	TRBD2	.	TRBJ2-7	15	CTSRRTSGSSYVQYF
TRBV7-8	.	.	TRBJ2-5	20	CGSSLASLRQGGLGQETQYF
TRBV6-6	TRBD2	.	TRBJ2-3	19	CASSYFDWREAYSTDTQYF
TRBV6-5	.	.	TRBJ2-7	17	CAIGRTVARSNSYEQYF
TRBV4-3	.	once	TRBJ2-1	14	CASSQGLLYYEQFF
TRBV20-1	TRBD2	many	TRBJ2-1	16	CSARSMAGVANNEQFF
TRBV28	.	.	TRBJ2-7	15	CASSSPGRGRYEQYF
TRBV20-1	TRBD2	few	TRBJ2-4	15	CSARGTSGRVGIQYF
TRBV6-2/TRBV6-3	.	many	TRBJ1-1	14	CASSYSEANTEAFF